A selection of T cell receptor beta chains follows, all from one sample in a study of beta chain features in type 1 diabetes. Assay: immunoSEQ multiplex PCR; the TCRdb copy retains only in-frame clones and omits some. The data contain fewer than 450,000 clones, about 13% of them singletons. Sequencing was carried out using naive CD4+ T cells from blood. The origin of the receptors is a woman under 30 with type 1 diabetes. CDR3s include the opening cysteine and the closing phenylalanine or tryptophan. A D gene is named only where the DNA matches it firmly. Clone size is stated in some rows and not others, as once, few, many or a class when expanded.

>TRBD1|TRBJ1-5|few|TRBV30
TGTGCCTGGAGTCTACAGGGGGCCCAGCCCCAGCATTTT
CAWSLQGAQPQHF
>.|TRBJ2-7|few|TRBV30
TGTGCCTGGAGTCCTTTAGGCAGGGCGAACGAGCAGTACTTC
CAWSPLGRANEQYF
>TRBD1|TRBJ2-1|few|TRBV11-1
TGTGCCAGCAGCAGGGACAGGGTGTTTGAGCAGTTCTTC
CASSRDRVFEQFF
>TRBD1|TRBJ2-1|.|TRBV27
TGTGCCAGCAGTCCCGGACAGGGGCGGTATGAGCAGTTCTTC
CASSPGQGRYEQFF
>.|TRBJ1-4|few|TRBV30
TGTGCCTTACAGGTACAGACTAATGAAAAACTGTTTTTT
CALQVQTNEKLFF
>.|TRBJ2-3|few|TRBV2
TGTGCCAGCAGTGGCAGTGTCGCAGATACGCAGTATTTT
CASSGSVADTQYF
>.|TRBJ2-7|.|TRBV30
TGTGCCTGGAGCCTAGGCTACGAGCAGTACTTC
CAWSLGYEQYF
>.|TRBJ2-5|few|TRBV18
TGTGCCAGCTCACCACGGGCGGGGCGGCACCAAGAGACCCAGTACTTC
CASSPRAGRHQETQYF
>TRBD2|TRBJ2-3|few|TRBV7-2
TGTGCCAGCAGCCCTCGGGGGGGCCATAGCACAGATACGCAGTATTTT
CASSPRGGHSTDTQYF
>.|TRBJ2-1|few|TRBV7-2
TGTGCCACCGAACCCCGCGGCTCCAGCTCCTACAATGAGCAGTTCTTC
CATEPRGSSSYNEQFF
>TRBD2|TRBJ2-3|few|TRBV6-5
TGTGCCAGCAGTGGACTAGCGGGAGTCGTAGATACGCAGTATTTT
CASSGLAGVVDTQYF
>.|TRBJ2-1|few|TRBV30
TGTGCCTGGAACCTAGCGTCACCCTACAATGAGCAGTTCTTC
CAWNLASPYNEQFF
>TRBD2|TRBJ2-1|few|TRBV11-3
TGTGCCAGCAGCTTAGCGGGAGGGTCCTACAATGAGCAGTTCTTC
CASSLAGGSYNEQFF
>TRBD2|TRBJ2-2|.|TRBV18
TGTGCCAGCTCACCCACTCCGGGACTAGCGGGAGAACTTCCCGGGGAGCTGTTTTTT
CASSPTPGLAGELPGELFF
>.|TRBJ2-3|once|TRBV7-6
TGTGCCAGCGGACCTTCGGGACTGTTCACAGATACGCAGTATTTT
CASGPSGLFTDTQYF
>.|TRBJ2-1|few|TRBV19
TGTGCCAGTAGCGAGACATACGTATCTGTGCAGTTCTTC
CASSETYVSVQFF
>.|TRBJ2-5|once|TRBV11-2
TGTGCCAGCAGCTTAGGCCTGTCGTACGGGGAGACCCAGTACTTC
CASSLGLSYGETQYF
>TRBD2|TRBJ2-3|.|TRBV9
TGTGCCAGCAGCGTATTTAGCGGGGGGGGCACAGATACGCAGTATTTT
CASSVFSGGGTDTQYF
>TRBD2|TRBJ2-1|few|TRBV7-2
TGTGCCAGCAGCTTAAGGACTAGCGGGGTATACAATGAGCAGTTCTTC
CASSLRTSGVYNEQFF
>TRBD2|TRBJ2-2|few|TRBV7-9
TGTGCCAGCAGCTTAACGGGGGGCACCGGGGAGCTGTTTTTT
CASSLTGGTGELFF
>.|TRBJ1-5|.|TRBV19
TGTGCCAGTACTCCAACGACGGGGAGCAATCAGCCCCAGCATTTT
CASTPTTGSNQPQHF
>.|TRBJ2-1|.|TRBV5-4
TGTGCCAGCAGCTTTCCCCTAGCGTCCCACAATGAGCAGTTCTTC
CASSFPLASHNEQFF
>TRBD2|TRBJ2-3|.|TRBV30
TGTGCCTGGAGTGTGAGACTAGCGTCAGATACGCAGTATTTT
CAWSVRLASDTQYF
>TRBD1|TRBJ2-3|.|TRBV6-1
TGTGCCAGCTGGAGGACAGGGAGCACAGATACGCAGTATTTT
CASWRTGSTDTQYF
>TRBD1|TRBJ1-1|few|TRBV28
TGTGCCAGCAGTTTCCCGACAGGGGTGACTGAAGCTTTCTTT
CASSFPTGVTEAFF
>TRBD1|TRBJ1-1|.|TRBV30
TGTGCCTGGAGCACAACGAACAGGGGGCGAGAAGCTTTCTTT
CAWSTTNRGREAFF
>.|TRBJ1-1|few|TRBV2
TGTGCCAGCATCTATGTAGGGGCACGGACTGAAGCTTTCTTT
CASIYVGARTEAFF
>.|TRBJ2-1|.|TRBV21-1
TGTGCCAGCAGCAATGGGCCGTCCAATGAGCAGTTCTTC
CASSNGPSNEQFF
>.|TRBJ2-2|.|TRBV25-1
TGTGCCAGCAGTATGGCAGGCACCGGGGAGCTGTTTTTT
CASSMAGTGELFF
>TRBD2|TRBJ2-1|few|TRBV7-3
TGTGCCAGCAGTCTAGGGCCGGTAGGACTAGCGGGAACCAATGAGCAGTTCTTC
CASSLGPVGLAGTNEQFF
>.|TRBJ2-4|few|TRBV29-1
TGCAGCGTGCGGGGACGGTTAGCCAAAAACATTCAGTACTTC
CSVRGRLAKNIQYF
>TRBD2|TRBJ2-3|few|TRBV15
TGTGCCACCAGCGATTTTAGCGGGAGTACAGATACGCAGTATTTT
CATSDFSGSTDTQYF
>.|TRBJ1-1|.|TRBV4-3
TGCGCCAGCAGCCAAGAGGGGGGACCATTGGGAGCTTTCTTT
CASSQEGGPLGAFF
>TRBD2|TRBJ2-2|.|TRBV25-1
TGTGCCAGCAGTCTCCGCGGGGGGTTCGGGGAGCTGTTTTTT
CASSLRGGFGELFF
>TRBD1|TRBJ2-5|.|TRBV5-4
TGTGCCAGCAGCCCGGGACAGGGACGCGAGACCCAGTACTTC
CASSPGQGRETQYF
>TRBD2|TRBJ2-1|few|TRBV9
TGTGCCAGCAGCGTAGCTACGACGGGAGGGTTCAATGAGCAGTTCTTC
CASSVATTGGFNEQFF
>TRBD1|TRBJ2-5|few|TRBV5-4
TGTGCCAGCAGCCCCAGGGGGACGACCCAAGAGACCCAGTACTTC
CASSPRGTTQETQYF